The TCR beta chain under discussion was sequenced for a study of shared clonotypes between healthy human individuals. With regard to this clone: What it binds is not known. Other DNA sequences in this sample translate to the same CDR3.

Produced via immunoSEQ multiplex PCR; TCRdb's table is partial and in-frame only. The repertoire consists of about 1,900,000 clones, with about 95% occurring once and the leading ten covering less than 1.5%. The germline CDR1 and CDR2 sequences are SGHDT and YYEEEE. This CDR3 is 12 amino acids long. Trimming cost V 1 base and J 4 bases, with 5 bases left between them. Study-level findings and limits: Some clonotypes were shared by all four sorted-subset donors, while others were not shared. The non-shared ones had lower generation probabilities than the shared ones. Approximately 5% was the fraction of naive CD4 clonotypes found shared across a few donors. Estimated richness values were generally larger in naive subsets than in memory subsets.

In the naive CD8 group, cells lacked CD45RO and were positively selected for CCR7, so terminally differentiated effector memory CD45RA+ cells were left out. The clonotype comes from a man aged 18 to 29 in good health. The sample comprised naive CD8+ T cells sorted from blood. The chain combines TRBV5-6 with TRBJ1-1; D is undetermined. The CDR3 is CASSLFSTEAFF. The CDR3 region has the DNA TGTGCCAGCAGCTTGTTCTCCACTGAAGCTTTCTTT. Complete variable domain (other parts from reference TRBV5-6 and TRBJ1-1): DAGVTQSPTHLIKTRGQQVTLRCSPKSGHDTVSWYQQALGQGPQFIFQYYEEEERQRGNFPDRFSGHQFPNYSSELNVNALLLGDSALYLCASSLFSTEAFFGQGTRLTVV.